Below, one T cell receptor beta chain is given with its context. Antigen: not known. This same CDR3 is encoded by further DNA sequences in the sample. The germline CDR1 and CDR2 sequences are SGDLS and YYNGEE. The length of the CDR3 is 15 residues. Trimming removed 0 bases at V and 3 bases at J, with 13 bases between. Using immunoSEQ multiplex PCR, the repertoire was profiled, and TCRdb retains in-frame clones only, with some absent. The sample shows 1,500,000 or so clones, around 95% of them seen only once. This sample is drawn from a study of shared clonotypes between healthy human individuals. General study results and limits: Even with large depth, rarefaction showed that sorted-subset sequencing was incomplete.

The TCR comes from a man aged 25 to 45 in good health. This chain uses TRBV9 with TRBJ2-7; the D gene is possibly TRBD2 (5 bases). Sequencing used naive CD4+ T cells sorted from blood. Specified subset: CD45RA+ positively selected. CDR3 loop: CASSVGGGSNYEQYF. CDR3 coding DNA: TGTGCCAGCAGCGTAGGAGGCGGGTCCAACTACGAGCAGTACTTC.